The rows below give T cell receptor beta chains drawn from one sample of a study of blood T cells in healthy people across ages. TCRdb processed the 5' RACE reads anew with MiXCR; each CDR3 protein has one entry. The sample records over 1,500,000 distinct CDR3 sequences, roughly 43% being singletons. The sample consisted of blood. These receptors were obtained from a human donor in good health. Each CDR3 is given with its conserved first and last residue. D genes are given only for firm matches. The size of a clone is reported for some rows only, either as once, few or many, or as a class for expanded clones.

V	size	J	D	DNA	CDR3
TRBV4-2	.	TRBJ2-7	.	TGTGCCAGCAGCCACCTAGACTCTTCCTACGAGCAGTACTTC	CASSHLDSSYEQYF
TRBV4-2	.	TRBJ1-2	.	TGTGCCAGCAGCCAAGATATCAGGCCCGGGGACTATGGCTACACCTTC	CASSQDIRPGDYGYTF
TRBV20-1	few	TRBJ1-2	.	TGCAGTTCCCAAGGGAACTATGGCTACACCTTC	CSSQGNYGYTF
TRBV12-3/TRBV12-4	.	TRBJ1-4	TRBD1	TGTGCCAGCAGTCCCCATGGACAGGGGGGTGAAAAACTGTTTTTT	CASSPHGQGGEKLFF
TRBV11-2	.	TRBJ2-5	TRBD1	TGTGCCAGCAGCCCGAGGACAGGGGGGGGGACCCAGTACTTC	CASSPRTGGGTQYF
TRBV7-2	.	TRBJ2-7	.	TGTACCAGCAGCTCCGGTTTCGAGCAGTACTTC	CTSSSGFEQYF
TRBV20-1	.	TRBJ1-2	.	TGCAGTGCTCAAAGGATCTTTTCAGTGGGGGGCTACACCTTC	CSAQRIFSVGGYTF
TRBV6-2/TRBV6-3	.	TRBJ1-1	.	TGTGCCAGCAGCCGGCGTAGGGATATTGAAGCTTTCTTT	CASSRRRDIEAFF
TRBV20-1	.	TRBJ2-4	TRBD2	TGCAGTGCTAGAGTACTAGCGGGGGGCACCGACATTCAGTACTTC	CSARVLAGGTDIQYF
TRBV7-9	few	TRBJ2-7	.	TGTGCCAGCAGCTCCCGACAGGTCCCCTTGTACGAGCAGTACTTC	CASSSRQVPLYEQYF
TRBV7-2	few	TRBJ1-1	TRBD1	TGTGCCAGCAGCTTAGGAAGGGGGCTGAACACTGAAGCTTTCTTT	CASSLGRGLNTEAFF
TRBV20-1	.	TRBJ1-2	.	TGCAGTGCTCCGGGACGGGGAGACTATGGCTACACCTTC	CSAPGRGDYGYTF
TRBV29-1	.	TRBJ1-1	.	TGCAGCGCCCGGCGCGTGACGGGTGAAGCTTTCTTT	CSARRVTGEAFF
TRBV6-2/TRBV6-3	few	TRBJ2-4	.	TGTGCCAGCAGTCAACCCTTTTGGGAGCAGTACTTC	CASSQPFWEQYF
TRBV20-1	.	TRBJ2-3	TRBD2	TGCAGTGCCAGGTTCGGCAGGAGGGCTAGCGGAGCCACAGATACGCAGTATTTT	CSARFGRRASGATDTQYF
TRBV4-3	.	TRBJ1-2	.	TGCGCCAGCAGCCAAGGGACGGGATCCGCGGGCTATGGCTACACCTTC	CASSQGTGSAGYGYTF
TRBV27	.	TRBJ2-2	TRBD1	TGTGCCAGCAGCAAGGACAGGGGGCAGACCGGGGAGCTGTTTTTT	CASSKDRGQTGELFF
TRBV4-1	.	TRBJ2-3	.	TGCGCCAGCAGCCAAATAGGGGTTTTCACAGATACGCAGTATTTT	CASSQIGVFTDTQYF
TRBV5-1	.	TRBJ2-1	.	TGCGCCAGCAGCTTGAGTGGGCCCACAAACAATGAGCAGTTCTTC	CASSLSGPTNNEQFF
TRBV4-2	many	TRBJ2-4	.	TGTGCCAGCAGCCAAGATTATCAGAACAAAAACATTCAGTACTTC	CASSQDYQNKNIQYF
TRBV5-6	.	TRBJ2-3	.	TGTGCCAGCAGCTACAGACAGGACCTCCCAGATACGCAGTATTTT	CASSYRQDLPDTQYF
TRBV6-6	.	TRBJ1-4	.	TGTGCCAGCAGTTACTTCCCTGAATCTGAAAAACTGTTTTTT	CASSYFPESEKLFF
TRBV5-1	.	TRBJ2-3	.	TGCGCCAGCAGCTTGGTTCCAGCGATGGTCGTAAGAGATACGCAGTATTTT	CASSLVPAMVVRDTQYF
TRBV6-5	.	TRBJ2-3	TRBD2	TGTGCCAGCAGTTACCCCGCTAGCGGGGGTACAGATACGCAGTATTTT	CASSYPASGGTDTQYF
TRBV20-1	.	TRBJ2-1	TRBD1	TGCAGTGCCGATAGACAGGGGGCAGACGATGAGCAGTTCTTC	CSADRQGADDEQFF
TRBV6-6	few	TRBJ1-1	.	TGTGCCAGCAGTTACTCGGGCCCAGGGGTGAACACTGAAGCTTTCTTT	CASSYSGPGVNTEAFF
TRBV9	many	TRBJ2-7	.	TGTGCCAGCAGCCCCCGGGGGTACTACGAGCAGTACTTC	CASSPRGYYEQYF
TRBV3-1	.	TRBJ1-3	.	TGTGCCAGCAGCCAGTTGGACGGACCCTCTGGAAACACCATATATTTT	CASSQLDGPSGNTIYF
TRBV12-3/TRBV12-4	many	TRBJ1-2	.	TGTGCCAGCCGGCGGGGATCCTATGGCTACACCTTC	CASRRGSYGYTF
TRBV20-1	once	TRBJ2-7	.	TGCAGTGCTAGCCACGGGGCCCCAGACACCCAGTACTTC	CSASHGAPDTQYF
TRBV7-2	.	TRBJ2-7	TRBD2	TGTGCCAGCAGCTTTACTAGCGGGGGTGGCATTCACGAGCAGTACTTC	CASSFTSGGGIHEQYF
TRBV5-1	few	TRBJ2-1	.	TGCGCCAGCACAGGGACCCTCGCCAATGAGCAGTTCTTC	CASTGTLANEQFF
TRBV21-1	few	TRBJ2-7	.	TGTGCCAGCCCCGACAGTCCGAGAACGTCCTACGAGCAGTACTTC	CASPDSPRTSYEQYF
TRBV24-1	.	TRBJ2-3	.	TGTGCCACCAGTGATAAGGGGGGGATCACAGATACGCAGTATTTT	CATSDKGGITDTQYF
TRBV29-1	.	TRBJ2-6	.	TGCAGCGTTCGGGACCTTGCGCGTGGGGCCAACGTCCTGACTTTC	CSVRDLARGANVLTF
TRBV28	once	TRBJ2-3	.	TGTGCCAGCAGATCCCGGGGCACCAACACAGATACGCAGTATTTT	CASRSRGTNTDTQYF
TRBV20-1	.	TRBJ1-2	.	TGCAGTGCTAGCGACATACAACCCTATGGCTACACCTTC	CSASDIQPYGYTF
TRBV3-1	.	TRBJ2-1	.	TGTGCCAGCGGCGGACACAGGGACTTCTCCTACAATGAGCAGTTCTTC	CASGGHRDFSYNEQFF
TRBV10-3	.	TRBJ2-5	.	TGTGCCATCAGTGAGTACCAAGAGACCCAGTACTTC	CAISEYQETQYF
TRBV15	.	TRBJ2-3	.	TGTGCCACCAGCAGAGACCCATCCAGGCAGTCCGGGACGCAGTATTTT	CATSRDPSRQSGTQYF
TRBV6-6	.	TRBJ1-2	.	TGTGCCAGCAGTTACTTCTCGACTAACTATGGCTACACCTTC	CASSYFSTNYGYTF
TRBV6-5	many	TRBJ1-2	TRBD1	TGTGCCAGCAGTCCCGGACAGGGACTTGGCTACACCTTC	CASSPGQGLGYTF
TRBV12-3/TRBV12-4	few	TRBJ1-2	.	TGTGCCAGCAGGAGAACAGGGTACGACTATGGCTACACCTTC	CASRRTGYDYGYTF
TRBV29-1	.	TRBJ1-4	.	TGCAGCGTGGGCGAAGAAAAACTGTTTTTT	CSVGEEKLFF
TRBV7-2	.	TRBJ1-5	.	TGTGCCAGCAGCTTAGCGGGGATTTATAGCAATCAGCCCCAGCATTTT	CASSLAGIYSNQPQHF
TRBV28	.	TRBJ2-7	.	TGTGCCAGCAGTTTGGGCAGGGGGGACCACGAGCAGTACTTC	CASSLGRGDHEQYF
TRBV7-2	few	TRBJ2-1	TRBD2	TGTGCCAGCAGTTCCAAAAGCGGGGGGGCAATCTACAATGAGCAGTTCTTC	CASSSKSGGAIYNEQFF
TRBV11-1	.	TRBJ2-1	TRBD2	TGTGCCAGCAGCCGGTACCAGTGGGGACTAACCTACAATGAGCAGTTCTTC	CASSRYQWGLTYNEQFF